The 28 T cell receptor beta chains below come from one sample, sequenced in a study of cytomegalovirus exposure and HLA in healthy donors (dated by TCRdb to the late 2010s). The library was produced with the immunoSEQ multiplex PCR assay. A mixture of 60 forward primers for TCR Vbeta segments and 13 reverse primers for TCR Jbeta segments was used in the multiplex PCR. This is the immuneACCESS table as TCRdb keeps it, with only in-frame sequences that have V and J called. A part of the clones is gone; compared with another copy, unresolved V genes explain less than half, and the rest is unexplained. Recorded for this sample are roughly 150,000 clones; approximately 80% of them occurred a single time. The top ten clonotypes cover 2% of the sample. The sample consisted of PBMCs. Receptors were obtained from a man aged 25 to 40 in good health and CMV-seronegative.

The chain carries TRBV12-5 and TRBJ1-5, with D possibly matching TRBD1 (5 bases). Trimming pared 8 bases from V and 2 bases from J, leaving 10 bases between. The CDR3 has 13 residues. CDR1 and CDR2 (germline): LGHNT, FRNRAP. The CDR3 loop reads CASRKGGNQPQHF. The CDR3 DNA follows: TGTGCTAGTAGAAAAGGGGGCAATCAGCCCCAGCATTTT.

The chain carries TRBV4-2 and TRBJ1-6; 9 bases fit TRBD1. The CDR3 spans 16 residues. After removal of 2 bases from V and 7 bases from J, the junction contained 6 bases not matched to a gene. The germline CDR1 and CDR2 sequences are LGHNA and YNFKEQ. The DNA of the CDR3 is TGTGCCAGCAGCCAATCTTGGGACAGGGACAATTCACCCCTCCACTTT. Translation gives CASSQSWDRDNSPLHF.

The J gene is TRBJ2-1, the V gene TRBV19; 9 bases line up with TRBD2. V gave up 6 bases and J gave up 4 bases; unmatched junction bases: 13. The CDR3 loop spans 17 amino acids. Germline assignment: CDR1 LNHDA and CDR2 SQIVND (reference sequence). The CDR3 nucleotides read TGTGCCAGTAGCCTAGGGGCTAGCGGGACCCTTTACAATGAGCAGTTCTTC. Its protein product is CASSLGASGTLYNEQFF. The full variable domain, its missing parts supplied by reference TRBV19 and TRBJ2-1, is DGGITQSPKYLFRKEGQNVTLSCEQNLNHDAMYWYRQDPGQGLRLIYYSQIVNDFQKGDIAEGYSVSREKKESFPLTVTSAQKNPTAFYLCASSLGASGTLYNEQFFGPGTRLTVL.

The rearrangement uses TRBV27 and TRBJ2-3, with 14 bases that match TRBD2. Germline values: CDR1 MNHEY, CDR2 SMNVEV (reference sequence). V lost 6 bases and J lost 0; bases outside the gene matches: 5. This CDR3 contains 17 residues. For the CDR3, the DNA is TGTGCCAGCAGCCGGACTAGCGGGAGGTTTAGCACAGATACGCAGTATTTT. Its translation is CASSRTSGRFSTDTQYF.

The chain is built from TRBV30 and TRBJ2-2, with 7 bases fitting TRBD2. V lost 6 bases and J lost 3; bases outside the gene matches: 7. Germline V gives CDR1 GTSNPN, CDR2 SVGIG (reference sequence). The CDR3 is made up of 14 amino acids. In DNA form, the CDR3 reads TGTGCCTGCCCGGCGGGAGATGACACCGGGGAGCTGTTTTTT. Its protein is CACPAGDDTGELFF.

The V and J genes are TRBV5-1 and TRBJ2-3; a possible D gene is TRBD1 (6 bases). The CDR3 contains 13 residues. Trimming took off 2 bases at V and 5 bases at J, with 9 bases between the two ends. Germline loops: CDR1 SGHRS, CDR2 YFSETQ. CDR3 loop: CASSFPGEDTQYF. The CDR3 region has the DNA TGCGCCAGCAGCTTCCCAGGGGAAGATACGCAGTATTTT.

On this clone itself: Germline and junction disagree at one end, which may indicate a read error. This chain connects TRBV7-7 to TRBJ2-7; 7 positions match TRBD2. CDR3 length: 13 residues. Per germline, CDR1 SSHAT and CDR2 FNYEAQ (reference sequence). The DNA of the CDR3 is TGTGCTAGCAGCCCGGGGGGACTAAGCGAGCAGTACTTC. Residues: CASSPGGLSEQYF. The complete variable domain, with remaining parts taken from reference TRBV7-7 and TRBJ2-7, reads GAGVSQSPRYKVTKRGQDVTLRCDPISSHATLYWYQQALGQGPEFLTYFNYEAQPDKSGLPSDRFSAERPEGSISTLTIQRTEQRDSAMYRCASSPGGLSEQYFGPGTRLTVT.

V and J are TRBV6-4 and TRBJ1-5; 9 nucleotides agree with TRBD1. Germline trimming cut 3 bases from V and 7 bases from J; bases unmatched to any gene: 13. This CDR3 is 17 amino acids long. Germline V gene lookup returns CDR1 MRHNA and CDR2 SNTAGT. The CDR3 sequence: CASSEKLSGQGCQPQHF. The DNA for the CDR3 is TGTGCCAGCAGTGAAAAATTATCGGGACAGGGTTGCCAGCCCCAGCATTTT.

This clone occurred a few times. The chain employs TRBV27 and TRBJ2-1, with 10 bases aligning to TRBD2. The CDR3 is made up of 18 amino acids. Germline lookup yields CDR1 MNHEY and CDR2 SMNVEV (reference sequence). V shed 4 bases and J 3 bases; nucleotides not matched to a gene: 12. Here the CDR3 DNA reads TGTGCCAGCAGTTCCGCCCCGGAGACTAGCGGGTACTACAATGAGCAGTTCTTC. Translated, it gives CASSSAPETSGYYNEQFF.

The chain uses TRBV28 and TRBJ1-1, with D possibly being TRBD1 (5 bases). The germline CDR1 and CDR2 sequences are MDHEN and SYDVKM. The V end was cut by 6 bases, the J end by 8 bases, with 22 bases between. The CDR3 length is 15 residues. The CDR3 DNA reads as TGTGCCAGCAGCCCTGGACACAACATAAAATGGGAAGCTTTCTTT. Its protein is CASSPGHNIKWEAFF.

V usage is TRBV4-1 and J usage is TRBJ2-5; 8 bases line up with TRBD1. CDR3 length equals 15 residues. The V and J ends lost 1 base and 4 bases, in that order; junction bases with no gene match: 5. Per the germline V gene, CDR1 is MGHRA and CDR2 is YSYEKL. The CDR3 DNA reads as TGCGCCAGCAGCCAAGCTGCAGGGGGCGTAGAGACCCAGTACTTC. It specifies CASSQAAGGVETQYF.

CDR3 residues: CASSVSRQGAVSYEQYF. The CDR3 nucleotides read TGTGCCAGCAGCGTATCTAGACAGGGGGCTGTCTCCTACGAGCAGTACTTC. The chain links TRBV7-9 to TRBJ2-7; 10 positions agree with TRBD1. V gave up 5 bases and J gave up 0 bases; unmatched junction bases: 10. Germline CDR1 reads SEHNR; CDR2 reads FQNEAQ (reference sequence). The CDR3 loop spans 17 amino acids.

CDR3: CASRQGNTEAFF. In nucleotides, the CDR3 is TGTGCCAGCAGACAGGGGAACACTGAAGCTTTCTTT. The chain couples TRBV27 to TRBJ1-1; TRBD1 might be the D (6 bases). The V gene lost 6 bases and the J gene lost 1 base, with 6 bases spanning the gap. Germline V gene lookup returns CDR1 MNHEY and CDR2 SMNVEV (reference sequence). The CDR3 totals 12 residues.

V usage is TRBV28 and J usage is TRBJ2-5; no firm D call. Trimming removed 6 bases at V and 2 bases at J, with 13 bases between. CDR1 and CDR2 (germline): MDHEN, SYDVKM. The length of the CDR3 is 14 residues. The DNA of the CDR3 is TGTGCCAGCAGGCTGCAGGCTATTCAAGAGACCCAGTACTTC. This codes for CASRLQAIQETQYF.

In its sample, this clone was seen a few times. The CDR3 DNA is TGCAGCGTTCGAGGGGGTCCCTCCTACGAGCAGTACTTC. Amino acid sequence: CSVRGGPSYEQYF. This chain connects TRBV29-1 to TRBJ2-7; D possibly corresponds to TRBD1 (6 bases). The CDR3 spans 13 residues. The V and J ends lost 5 bases and 0 bases respectively, with 11 bases between them. Germline V gene sequence: CDR1 SQVTM, CDR2 ANQGSEA.

The chain joins TRBV5-1 to TRBJ2-7; TRBD1 agrees at 10 bases. Germline loops: CDR1 SGHRS, CDR2 YFSETQ. There are 14 residues in the CDR3. Germline trimming cut 0 bases from V and 6 bases from J; bases unmatched to any gene: 3. The CDR3: CASSLGQGALEQYF. The DNA for the CDR3 is TGCGCCAGCAGCTTGGGACAGGGGGCTCTCGAGCAGTACTTC.

This clone turned up a few times. The rearrangement uses TRBV10-3 and TRBJ2-1; D call uncertain. The CDR3 has 16 amino acids. Germline CDR1 and CDR2: ENHRY and SYGVKD. Trimming removed 0 bases from V and 7 bases from J, with 16 bases in between. CDR3 nucleotide sequence: TGTGCCATCAGTGAGTCGACCCGAAGCGATGGGAATGAGCAGTTCTTC. Its protein product is CAISESTRSDGNEQFF.

The genes are TRBV18 and TRBJ1-5; D not resolved. This CDR3 spans 15 amino acids. Trimming stripped 6 bases from V and 0 bases from J, with 12 bases between. Germline V gene data show CDR1 as KGHSH and CDR2 as LQKENI. CDR3 region: CASSPSEGSNQPQHF. The CDR3 nucleotides are TGTGCCAGCTCCCCTTCGGAGGGTAGCAATCAGCCCCAGCATTTT.

The rearrangement joins TRBV28 to TRBJ1-2; D gene uncertain. The CDR3 is 13 residues long. The V gene lost 1 base and the J gene lost 4 bases, with 7 bases spanning the gap. Germline lookup yields CDR1 MDHEN and CDR2 SYDVKM. The CDR3, as DNA: TGTGCCAGCAGTTTATTGGGAGCCTATGGCTACACCTTC. Its protein is CASSLLGAYGYTF.

This clone was detected only once. The chain employs TRBV7-8 and TRBJ1-1, with TRBD1 as a possible D gene (6 bases). V lost 2 bases, J lost 1 base, and 11 bases lay in between. Germline V gene lookup returns CDR1 SGHVS and CDR2 FQNEAQ. CDR3 length: 15 amino acids. This CDR3 is CASSLFQGTNTEAFF. CDR3 DNA: TGTGCCAGCAGCTTATTCCAGGGGACGAACACTGAAGCTTTCTTT.

This clone was seen just once. The CDR3 nucleotides read TGTGCCAGCAGCACGAGCGGGAGGGCGTCCAAAAACATTCAGTACTTC. Translated: CASSTSGRASKNIQYF. V gene TRBV7-8 combines with J gene TRBJ2-4, with TRBD2 matching 10 bases. CDR1 and CDR2 from the germline V gene are SGHVS and FQNEAQ. V shed 5 bases, J shed 2 bases, and the junction held 6 bases outside the gene matches. The CDR3 extends over 16 amino acids.

The chain is built from TRBV5-8 and TRBJ1-2; no definite D call. V lost 0 bases to trimming and J lost 0 bases, with 9 bases between them. This CDR3 spans 15 amino acids. The germline CDR1 and CDR2 sequences are SGHTS and YDEGEE. The CDR3 DNA reads TGTGCCAGCAGCTTGGTCCCCACAACTAACTATGGCTACACCTTC. It codes for CASSLVPTTNYGYTF. Drawing the rest from reference TRBV5-8 and TRBJ1-2, the complete variable domain is EAGVTQSPTHLIKTRGQQATLRCSPISGHTSVYWYQQALGLGLQFLLWYDEGEERNRGNFPPRFSGRQFPNYSSELNVNALELEDSALYLCASSLVPTTNYGYTFGSGTRLTVV.

The chain employs TRBV5-1 and TRBJ2-7; tentatively, D is TRBD2 (6 bases). The V gene lost 5 bases and the J gene lost 4 bases, with 10 bases spanning the gap. The CDR3 runs to 12 residues. Looked up from germline, CDR1 is SGHRS and CDR2 is YFSETQ. The CDR3 DNA sequence: TGCGCCAGCAGGGAGGGCACATACGAGCAGTACTTC. This translates into CASREGTYEQYF.

The chain couples TRBV11-3 to TRBJ2-6; 12 nucleotides match TRBD1. The germline gives CDR1 SGHNT, CDR2 YENEEA. This CDR3 has 15 residues. Losses at the gene ends were 4 bases for V and 9 bases for J; bases not matched to a gene: 4. The CDR3 sequence: CASSSGQGANNVLTF. The DNA of the CDR3 is TGTGCCAGCAGCTCGGGACAGGGGGCCAACAACGTCCTGACTTTC. Supplemented by reference TRBV11-3 and TRBJ2-6, the full variable domain reads EAGVVQSPRYKIIEKKQPVAFWCNPISGHNTLYWYLQNLGQGPELLIRYENEEAVDDSQLPKDRFSAERLKGVDSTLKIQPAELGDSAVYLCASSSGQGANNVLTFGAGSRLTVL.

This chain joins TRBV15 and TRBJ2-2; tentative D call: TRBD1 (5 bases). V shed 0 bases and J shed 5 bases, with 10 bases lying between them. Germline V gives CDR1 LNHNV, CDR2 YYDKDF (reference sequence). CDR3 length equals 15 residues. Here the CDR3 DNA reads TGTGCCACCAGCAGAGATGGGGCAGATACCGGGGAGCTGTTTTTT. Residues: CATSRDGADTGELFF.

The V and J genes are TRBV28 and TRBJ2-2; D may be TRBD2 (6 bases). Germline loops: CDR1 MDHEN, CDR2 SYDVKM. Trimming took off 5 bases at V and 6 bases at J, with 13 bases between the two ends. This CDR3 comprises 14 residues. DNA of the CDR3: TGTGCCAGCAGTGCCCTTGCTAGCGCCGGGGAGCTGTTTTTT. The encoded protein is CASSALASAGELFF.

This chain uses TRBV6-4 with TRBJ1-1; D is undetermined. Germline lookup yields CDR1 MRHNA and CDR2 SNTAGT. The CDR3 consists of 14 residues. Trimming removed 6 bases from V and 6 bases from J, with 17 bases in between. Here the CDR3 reads CASSEKSEGAEAFF. DNA for the CDR3: TGTGCCAGCAGCGAGAAGTCGGAGGGCGCTGAAGCTTTCTTT.

The chain recombines TRBV10-1 with TRBJ2-7, with D hard to call. V lost 5 bases, J lost 5 bases, and 19 bases lay in between. This CDR3 is 15 amino acids long. In germline, CDR1 is WNHNN, CDR2 SYGVQD (reference sequence). The CDR3 region has the DNA TGCGCCAGCAGTTCATCACTGAGGAGAGGAAACGAGCAGTACTTC. It translates to CASSSSLRRGNEQYF.